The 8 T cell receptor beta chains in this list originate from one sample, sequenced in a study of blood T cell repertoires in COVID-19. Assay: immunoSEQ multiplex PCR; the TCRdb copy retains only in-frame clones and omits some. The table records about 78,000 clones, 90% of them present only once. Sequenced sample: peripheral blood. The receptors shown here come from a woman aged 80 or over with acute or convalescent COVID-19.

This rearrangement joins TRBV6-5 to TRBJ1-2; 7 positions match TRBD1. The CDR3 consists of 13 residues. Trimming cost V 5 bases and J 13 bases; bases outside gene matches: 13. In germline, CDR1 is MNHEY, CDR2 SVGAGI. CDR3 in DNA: TGTGCCAGCAGTAGGGCTTTTAGGGGGCACTGCACCTTC. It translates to CASSRAFRGHCTF.

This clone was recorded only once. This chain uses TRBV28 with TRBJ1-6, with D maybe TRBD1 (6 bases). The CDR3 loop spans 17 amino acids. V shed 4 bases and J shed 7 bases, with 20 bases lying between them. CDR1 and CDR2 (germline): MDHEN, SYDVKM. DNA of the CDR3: TGTGCCAGCAGTTCCACTGCAAAGGGACATTCGAATTCACCCCTCCACTTT. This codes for CASSSTAKGHSNSPLHF.

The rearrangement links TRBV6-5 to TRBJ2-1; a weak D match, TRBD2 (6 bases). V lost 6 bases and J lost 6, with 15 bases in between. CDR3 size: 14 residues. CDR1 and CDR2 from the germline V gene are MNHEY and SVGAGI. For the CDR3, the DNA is TGTGCCAGCAGCCGACTCGGGAGCCTCAATGAGCAGTTCTTC. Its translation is CASSRLGSLNEQFF.

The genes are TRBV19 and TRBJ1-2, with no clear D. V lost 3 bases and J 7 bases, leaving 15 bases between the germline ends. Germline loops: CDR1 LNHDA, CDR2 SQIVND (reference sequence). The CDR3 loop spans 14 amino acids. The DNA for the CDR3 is TGTGCCAGTAGTATTGGGCTGACCCTGGGTGGCTACACCTTC. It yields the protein CASSIGLTLGGYTF.

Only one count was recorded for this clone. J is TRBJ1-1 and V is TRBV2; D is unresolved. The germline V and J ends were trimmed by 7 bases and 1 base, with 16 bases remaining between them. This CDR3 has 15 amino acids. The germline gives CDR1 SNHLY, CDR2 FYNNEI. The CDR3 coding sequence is TGTGCCAGCATTAGGTTAGCAGTTACGAACACTGAAGCTTTCTTT. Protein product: CASIRLAVTNTEAFF.

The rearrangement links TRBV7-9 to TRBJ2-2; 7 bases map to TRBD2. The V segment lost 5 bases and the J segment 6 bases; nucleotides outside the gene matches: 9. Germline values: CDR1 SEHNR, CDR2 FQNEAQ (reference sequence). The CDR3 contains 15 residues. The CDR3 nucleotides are TGTGCCAGCAGCCGAAAGACTAGCAGCCCCGGGGAGCTGTTTTTT. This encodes CASSRKTSSPGELFF.

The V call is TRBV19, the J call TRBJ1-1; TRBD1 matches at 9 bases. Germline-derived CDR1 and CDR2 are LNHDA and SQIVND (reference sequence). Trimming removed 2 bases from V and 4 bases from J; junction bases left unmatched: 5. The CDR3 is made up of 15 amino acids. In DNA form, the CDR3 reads TGTGCCAGTAGTATAATCGGACAGGGGATCACTGAAGCTTTCTTT. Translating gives CASSIIGQGITEAFF.

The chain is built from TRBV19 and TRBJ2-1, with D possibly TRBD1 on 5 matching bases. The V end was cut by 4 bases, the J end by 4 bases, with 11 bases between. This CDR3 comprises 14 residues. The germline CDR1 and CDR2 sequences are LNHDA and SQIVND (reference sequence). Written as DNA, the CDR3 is TGTGCCAGTAGTAAGCCAGGGAAATACAATGAGCAGTTCTTC. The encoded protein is CASSKPGKYNEQFF.